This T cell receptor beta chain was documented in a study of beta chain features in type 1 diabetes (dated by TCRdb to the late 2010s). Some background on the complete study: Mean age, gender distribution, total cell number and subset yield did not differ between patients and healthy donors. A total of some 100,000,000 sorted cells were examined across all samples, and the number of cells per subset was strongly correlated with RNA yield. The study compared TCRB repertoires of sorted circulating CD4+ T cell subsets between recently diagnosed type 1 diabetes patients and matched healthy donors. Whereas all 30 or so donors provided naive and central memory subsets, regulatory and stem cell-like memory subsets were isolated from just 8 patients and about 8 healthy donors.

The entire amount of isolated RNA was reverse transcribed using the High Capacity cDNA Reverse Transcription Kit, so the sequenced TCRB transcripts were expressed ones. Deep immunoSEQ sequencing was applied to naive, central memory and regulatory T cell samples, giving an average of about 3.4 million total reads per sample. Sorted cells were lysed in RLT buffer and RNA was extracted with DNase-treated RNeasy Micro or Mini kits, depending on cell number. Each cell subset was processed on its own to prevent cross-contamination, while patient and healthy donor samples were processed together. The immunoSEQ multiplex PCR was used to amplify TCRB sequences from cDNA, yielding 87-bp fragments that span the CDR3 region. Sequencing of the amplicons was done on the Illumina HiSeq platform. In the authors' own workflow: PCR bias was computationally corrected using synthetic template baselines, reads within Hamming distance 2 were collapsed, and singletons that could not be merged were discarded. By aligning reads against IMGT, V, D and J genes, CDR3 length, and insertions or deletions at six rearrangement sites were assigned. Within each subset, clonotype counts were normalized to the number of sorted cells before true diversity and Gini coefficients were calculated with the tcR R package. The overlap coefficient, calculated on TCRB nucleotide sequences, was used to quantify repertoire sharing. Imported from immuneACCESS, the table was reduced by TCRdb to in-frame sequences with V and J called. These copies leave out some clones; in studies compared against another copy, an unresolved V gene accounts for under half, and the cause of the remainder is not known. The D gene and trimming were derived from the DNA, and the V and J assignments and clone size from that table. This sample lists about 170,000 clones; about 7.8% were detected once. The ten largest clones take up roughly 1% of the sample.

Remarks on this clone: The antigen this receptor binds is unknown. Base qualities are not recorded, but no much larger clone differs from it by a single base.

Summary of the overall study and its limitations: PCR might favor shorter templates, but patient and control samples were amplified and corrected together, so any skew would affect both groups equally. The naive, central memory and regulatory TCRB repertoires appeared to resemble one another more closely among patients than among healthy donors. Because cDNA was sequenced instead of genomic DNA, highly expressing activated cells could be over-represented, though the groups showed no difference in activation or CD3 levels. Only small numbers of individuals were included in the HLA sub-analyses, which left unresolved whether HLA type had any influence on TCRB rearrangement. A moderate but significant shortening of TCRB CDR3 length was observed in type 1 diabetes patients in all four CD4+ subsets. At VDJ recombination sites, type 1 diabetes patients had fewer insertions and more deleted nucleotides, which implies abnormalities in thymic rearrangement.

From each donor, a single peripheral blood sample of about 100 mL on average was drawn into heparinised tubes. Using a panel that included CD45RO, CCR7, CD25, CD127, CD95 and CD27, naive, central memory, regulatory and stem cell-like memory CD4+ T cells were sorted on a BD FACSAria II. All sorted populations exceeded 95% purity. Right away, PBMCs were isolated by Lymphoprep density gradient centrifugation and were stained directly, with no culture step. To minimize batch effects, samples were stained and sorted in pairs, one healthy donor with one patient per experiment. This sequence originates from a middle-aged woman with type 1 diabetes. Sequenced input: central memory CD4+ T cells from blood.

The CDR3 in this case is CASSQNEKLFF. At the DNA level, the sequence is TGCGCCAGCAGCCAGAATGAAAAACTGTTTTTT. The chain was built from TRBV5-1 and TRBJ1-4, with no D gene named confidently. Relative to germline, V is 4 bases shorter and J is 5 bases shorter, with 3 bases between their ends. The CDR3 runs 11 residues from the cysteine to the phenylalanine. Only the CDR3 part of the read is kept: 33 bases, read in frame from the first base. The germline V gene gives CDR1 as SGHRS and CDR2 as YFSETQ.